This TCR beta chain was identified in a study of Ad26.COV2.S vaccination and SARS-CoV-2 variants. Germline V gives CDR1 MNHEY, CDR2 SMNVEV (reference sequence). V dropped 3 bases and J dropped 3 bases, with 9 bases sitting between them. CDR3 length: 13 residues. Treatment described: roughly 19 received Ad26.COV2.S at low or high dose, single or two shots; about five received placebo; per-sample allocation not given. Collection of the samples took place on day 63 after the first injection of vaccine or placebo. Cohort 1b enrolled adults aged 18-55 years in Boston. An Ad26 vector was used to express Wuhan-strain SARS-CoV-2 spike as the vaccine. Sequencing was performed with immunoSEQ multiplex PCR; in TCRdb, only in-frame clones are kept and a portion is missing. The profile shows roughly 380,000 clones, around nine tenths of them singletons. A word on this clone: Its antigen is undetermined. The same CDR3 arises from other DNA sequences in this sample as well.

The study's findings and limits: Considerable breadth of spike-specific CD8+ and CD4+ T cell responses has reportedly been documented following vaccination.

This sample comprised peripheral blood, obtained in a trial of Ad26.COV2.S vaccine versus placebo. This TCR derives from a person between 18 and 59 years old who received the Ad26.COV2.S COVID-19 vaccine or a placebo. The chain joins TRBV27 to TRBJ2-7, with D tentatively TRBD1 or TRBD2 (5 bases each). This CDR3 reads CASSLGPLYEQYF. The CDR3 nucleotides read TGTGCCAGCAGTTTGGGACCCCTCTACGAGCAGTACTTC.